These 8 T cell receptor beta chains came from one sample sequenced in a study of beta chain features in type 1 diabetes. Points from the study as a whole: Moderately but significantly shorter TCRB CDR3s were found in Type 1 diabetes patients in all four CD4+ subsets.

Of the isolated RNA, all was reverse transcribed, and so the sequenced material was expressed TCRB transcripts. Measured with immunoSEQ multiplex PCR; TCRdb has only the in-frame clones, and not every one. In the table there are roughly 220,000 clones, roughly 17% of which are singletons. These receptors lack a known antigen. Sequenced material: naive CD4+ T cells from blood. These receptors were taken from a man aged 30 to 39 with type 1 diabetes.

This chain links TRBV7-9 with TRBJ2-2, with TRBD2 matching over 9 bases. J gave up 1 base and V 4 bases, and 7 bases lay outside the gene matches. The CDR3 runs 17 residues. Germline assignment: CDR1 SEHNR and CDR2 FQNEAQ (reference sequence). The CDR3: CASSSYIAGENTGELFF. In DNA form, the CDR3 reads TGTGCCAGCAGCTCGTATATAGCGGGAGAGAACACCGGGGAGCTGTTTTTT.

This rearrangement joins TRBV30 to TRBJ1-5; 8 bases agree with TRBD1. Trimming at V came to 3 bases and at J to 6 bases, leaving 7 bases not matched to a gene. The CDR3 totals 14 residues. CDR1 GTSNPN and CDR2 SVGIG come from the germline V gene (reference sequence). CDR3 nucleotide sequence: TGTGCCTGGAGCCCCGGACAGGGCAGTCAGCCCCAGCATTTT. Translation gives CAWSPGQGSQPQHF.

The gene calls are TRBV2 and TRBJ2-1; D call uncertain. The V gene's germline CDR1 is SNHLY and CDR2 FYNNEI. Trimming shortened V by 7 bases and J by 5 bases, and 9 bases separated the two germline ends. CDR3 length: 12 amino acids. The CDR3 loop reads CASTYHDNEQFF. The CDR3 DNA is TGTGCCAGCACTTACCACGACAATGAGCAGTTCTTC.

The genes are TRBV14 and TRBJ1-2; the match to TRBD1 covers 12 bases. The CDR3 runs 17 residues. In germline, CDR1 is SGHDN, CDR2 FVKESK. J was trimmed by 0 bases and V by 5 bases; bases with no gene match: 7. CDR3 sequence reads: CASSTTGTGGSNYGYTF. The CDR3 bases are TGTGCCAGCAGCACTACCGGGACAGGGGGCTCTAACTATGGCTACACCTTC.

For this clone: Within the sample, other DNA sequences also encode this same CDR3. The chain joins TRBV30 to TRBJ2-1, with 11 positions matching TRBD2. This CDR3 is built from 14 residues. The germline V gene has CDR1 GTSNPN and CDR2 SVGIG (reference sequence). The V gene end was trimmed by 4 bases and the J gene end by 1 base; junction bases not matched to a gene: 0. The DNA of the CDR3 is TGTGCCTGGACTAGCGGGAGGTCCTACAATGAGCAGTTCTTC. Translated: CAWTSGRSYNEQFF.

The V call is TRBV2, the J call TRBJ2-5; no reliable D call. The germline V gene encodes CDR1 SNHLY and CDR2 FYNNEI. Deletions cut 8 bases from V and 2 bases from J, with 15 bases between. The CDR3 is 14 residues long. DNA of the CDR3: TGTGCCAGCTTTTCAGACGGGCAGCAAGAGACCCAGTACTTC. Translating gives CASFSDGQQETQYF.

The genes are TRBV10-3 and TRBJ1-2; no definite D call. Trimming cost V 7 bases and J 7 bases, with 13 bases left between them. Germline V gene sequence: CDR1 ENHRY, CDR2 SYGVKD. The CDR3 spans 12 residues. The CDR3 loop is CAITEGSSGYTF. The CDR3 bases are TGTGCCATCACCGAGGGCAGCTCTGGCTACACCTTC.

The chain joins TRBV4-1 to TRBJ2-1, with 9 bases identical to TRBD2. The V gene end was trimmed by 0 bases and the J gene end by 4 bases; junction bases not matched to a gene: 7. Germline V lookup: CDR1 MGHRA, CDR2 YSYEKL. The CDR3 is 17 residues long. CDR3: CASSQEGGTSLYNEQFF. In nucleotides, the CDR3 is TGCGCCAGCAGCCAAGAGGGCGGGACTAGCCTTTACAATGAGCAGTTCTTC.